The T cell receptor beta chain described here comes from a study of cytomegalovirus exposure and HLA in healthy donors. Germline CDR1 and CDR2: MNHEY and SMNVEV (reference sequence). Unmatched junction bases numbered 9, after V lost 5 bases and J lost 3 bases. The length of the CDR3 is 17 residues. This PCR relied on a set of 60 Vbeta primers and 13 Jbeta primers. TCRdb's table, derived via immunoSEQ multiplex PCR, lists solely in-frame clones and lacks some. The repertoire includes approximately 200,000 clones, roughly 85% of them detected once, and about 2.3% sits in the top ten. Study conclusions and caveats: Serostatus for CMV was the only available immune exposure information. 87-base-pair reads could not separate some V segments, including TRBV6-2 and TRBV6-3. The study flagged 150 to 200 TCR beta chains as cytomegalovirus-associated. Later work found that TCR association rates differed between HLA loci; DRB1 had the most and HLA-C the fewest.

Concerning this clone itself: Its antigen is still unknown.

The J gene is TRBJ1-5, the V gene TRBV27, with 11 bases aligning to TRBD1. The sequencing sample was made of PBMCs. The receptor was isolated from a woman aged 45-65 years in good health and CMV-seronegative. CDR3 in DNA: TGTGCCAGCAGTCCGAGGACAGGGGGCGCGATCAATCAGCCCCAGCATTTT. The encoded protein is CASSPRTGGAINQPQHF.